This T cell receptor beta chain appears in the sequencing data of a study of blood T cell repertoires in COVID-19. The CDR3 extends over 15 amino acids. Sequenced by immunoSEQ multiplex PCR; TCRdb stores in-frame clones only, minus some. This sample carries about 100,000 clones, about 79% of them seen once, and the ten largest clones take 2.5% to 3.5%. The receptor's source is a woman aged 80 or older with active or convalescent COVID-19. The V call is TRBV21-1, the J call TRBJ2-3; TRBD1 is taken as the D call from the table, unchecked against the DNA. TRBV21-1 is a pseudogene. Sequences were obtained from peripheral blood. The CDR3: CASTIETQGPDTQYF. CDR3 in DNA: TGTGCCAGCACCATTGAGACACAGGGCCCAGATACGCAGTATTTT.